These 31 T cell receptor beta chains were sequenced from one sample in a study of identical twins. TCRdb re-analysed the 5' RACE reads in MiXCR, keeping a single row per CDR3 protein. The data show roughly 350,000 distinct CDR3 sequences, 9% to 10% seen once. Specimen: naive T cells sorted from blood. Receptors were obtained from a woman in her 50s in good health.

V and J are TRBV20-1 and TRBJ2-3; D unresolved. The CDR3 spans 13 residues. Per germline, CDR1 DFQATT and CDR2 SNEGSKA (reference sequence). Between the trimmed V and J ends, which lost 2 bases and 2 bases, there was a span of 8 bases. The CDR3 is CSARHISTDTQYF. CDR3 DNA: TGCAGTGCTAGACACATTTCCACAGATACGCAGTATTTT.

This clonotype was found many times. The rearrangement uses TRBV10-2 and TRBJ2-7; D could derive from TRBD1 or TRBD2 (6 bases each). The CDR3 has 13 amino acids. Trimming took 7 bases from V and 4 from J, leaving 14 bases between them. Germline-derived CDR1 and CDR2 are WSHSY and SAAADI. CDR3 in DNA: TGCGCCAGCACCAGGGGACTGCCTTACGAGCAGTACGTC. Translating it yields CASTRGLPYEQYV.

V is TRBV6-6 and J is TRBJ1-5; 10 positions agree with TRBD1. This CDR3 is built from 17 residues. With 7 bases clipped from V and 0 bases from J, the junction kept 9 bases outside the gene matches. Per the germline V gene, CDR1 is MNHNY and CDR2 is SVGAGI (reference sequence). CDR3 bases: TGTGCCAGCACTGAGGGACAGGGGCTATATAGCAATCAGCCCCAGCATTTT. Translation: CASTEGQGLYSNQPQHF.

This clonotype was counted many times. This chain uses TRBV10-3 with TRBJ2-3; D perhaps matches TRBD2 (6 bases). Germline V gives CDR1 ENHRY, CDR2 SYGVKD. The CDR3 length is 16 residues. Between the trimmed V and J ends, which lost 10 bases and 9 bases, there was a span of 29 bases. CDR3: CATKGDTRGRAGTQYF. Written as DNA, the CDR3 is TGTGCCACAAAGGGAGACACCCGGGGCCGGGCGGGGACGCAGTATTTT.

This chain links TRBV19 with TRBJ1-2; D not resolved. The CDR3 has 12 residues. Germline V CDR1 and CDR2: LNHDA, SQIVND (reference sequence). The ends were cut back, 5 bases at V and 6 bases at J, with 10 bases in the middle. The CDR3 nucleotides are TGTGCCAGTAGTCTCCGACCCGATGGCTACACCTTC. Its protein product is CASSLRPDGYTF.

The table lists this clonotype with a few counts. The CDR3 ends on some other residue instead of the conserved phenylalanine or tryptophan, so this is likely a read error. The limits of the CDR3 on the DNA are not certain, so only TCRdb's listed CDR3 is given. The chain carries TRBV5-1 and TRBJ2-5; the DNA was not used to check the table's D call, TRBD1. Germline V CDR1 and CDR2: SGHRS, YFSETQ. With termini counted, the CDR3 has 8 amino acids. This CDR3 reads CASSGTDL.

At least ten counts were recorded for this clonotype. The chain employs TRBV2 and TRBJ2-5; tentatively, D is TRBD1 (5 bases). Germline V gene lookup returns CDR1 SNHLY and CDR2 FYNNEI. The CDR3 is 14 amino acids. Trimming pared 4 bases from V and 7 bases from J, leaving 16 bases between. The CDR3 DNA sequence: TGTGCCAGCAGTGGGGCACGTCAGGGTGCGACCCAGTACTTC. Its protein is CASSGARQGATQYF.

The CDR3 loop is CASRKQGSTTEAFF. The CDR3 region has the DNA TGTGCCAGCAGGAAACAGGGTTCGACCACTGAAGCTTTCTTT. The chain has TRBV12-3 or TRBV12-4 and TRBJ1-1; maybe TRBD1 (6 bases). The CDR3 length is 14 residues. V lost 6 bases, J lost 4 bases, and 15 bases lay in between.

V gene TRBV10-3 combines with J gene TRBJ2-3; 13 bases map to TRBD2. Germline V CDR1 and CDR2: ENHRY, SYGVKD. This CDR3 has 14 amino acids. V dropped 4 bases and J dropped 5; count of bases not matched to a gene: 0. CDR3 in DNA: TGTGCCATCAGTGGACTAGCGGGAGGAGATACGCAGTATTTT. It is translated as CAISGLAGGDTQYF.

This clonotype was found many times. V usage is TRBV5-1 and J usage is TRBJ2-2; D is ambiguous. The CDR3 has 15 residues. In germline, CDR1 is SGHRS, CDR2 YFSETQ. Trimming cost V 1 base and J 6 bases, with 13 bases left between them. The CDR3 sequence is CASSLYAEFPGELFF. In DNA form, the CDR3 reads TGCGCCAGCAGCTTGTACGCGGAGTTCCCCGGGGAGCTGTTTTTT.

The chain combines TRBV20-1 with TRBJ2-1; TRBD2 matches at 11 bases. The CDR3 contains 18 residues. Trimming took 1 base from V and 7 from J; bases not matched to a gene: 15. Germline V gene lookup returns CDR1 DFQATT and CDR2 SNEGSKA (reference sequence). CDR3 sequence reads: CSARAATPLAGGWNEQFF. In DNA form, the CDR3 reads TGCAGTGCTAGAGCCGCGACCCCCCTAGCGGGAGGTTGGAATGAGCAGTTCTTC.

The genes are TRBV6-2 or TRBV6-3 and TRBJ2-5; 8 nucleotides align to TRBD2. The CDR3 sequence is 13 residues long. Trimming cost V 5 bases and J 9 bases; bases outside gene matches: 8. From germline, CDR1 is MNHEY and CDR2 SVGEGT. In nucleotides, the CDR3 is TGTGCCAGCAGTCCTCTAGCGGGCAGGGCCCAGTACTTC. This codes for CASSPLAGRAQYF.

In DNA, the CDR3 is TGTGCCAGCAGTTTAACGGCTGGTAGCGAGCAGTACGTC. It specifies CASSLTAGSEQYV. V gene TRBV12-3 or TRBV12-4 combines with J gene TRBJ2-7; no reliable D call. V was pared by 2 bases and J by 6 bases, with 11 bases between. The CDR3 is made up of 13 amino acids.

This clonotype was recorded a few times. This CDR3 reads CAIGETATSEQFF. The CDR3, as DNA: TGTGCCATCGGGGAGACAGCCACCTCTGAGCAGTTCTTC. V gene TRBV10-3 combines with J gene TRBJ2-1; either TRBD1 or TRBD2 may fit D (5 bases each). This CDR3 contains 13 residues. Germline CDR1 reads ENHRY; CDR2 reads SYGVKD. Between the trimmed V and J ends, which lost 8 bases and 9 bases, there was a span of 17 bases.

This clonotype occurred a few times. V and J are TRBV12-3 or TRBV12-4 and TRBJ2-2, with 8 positions matching TRBD2. The CDR3 is 15 amino acids. V lost 6 bases to trimming and J lost 2 bases; unmatched junction nucleotides: 5. The CDR3 here is CASSALAGNTGELFF. The CDR3 DNA follows: TGTGCCAGCAGCGCCCTAGCGGGTAACACCGGGGAGCTGTTTTTT.

This clonotype was recorded a few times. V and J are TRBV29-1 and TRBJ1-1; D uncertain. Germline assignment: CDR1 SQVTM and CDR2 ANQGSEA. There are 14 residues in the CDR3. V lost 5 bases and J 4 bases, leaving 17 bases between the germline ends. The CDR3 spells CSVIRRPAVTEAFF. The CDR3 nucleotides read TGCAGCGTTATCCGACGGCCCGCGGTCACTGAAGCTTTCTTT.

This clonotype was counted many times. The chain uses TRBV5-1 and TRBJ2-5, with 11 bases identical to TRBD2. The CDR3 is 14 residues long. J lost 5 bases, V lost 0 bases, and 0 bases had no gene match. Germline lookup yields CDR1 SGHRS and CDR2 YFSETQ. The CDR3 nucleotides are TGCGCCAGCAGCTTGGGACTAGCGGGGGAGACCCAGTACTTC. Its protein is CASSLGLAGETQYF.

At least ten counts were recorded for this clonotype. The rearrangement uses TRBV10-3 and TRBJ1-1, with 8 bases lining up with TRBD1. The CDR3 loop spans 14 amino acids. CDR1 and CDR2 from the germline V gene are ENHRY and SYGVKD. After removal of 2 bases from V and 6 bases from J, the junction contained 5 bases not matched to a gene. Written as DNA, the CDR3 is TGTGCCATCAGTGAGCCTGACAGGGGCGCTGAAGCTTTCTTT. It translates to CAISEPDRGAEAFF.

At least ten counts were recorded for this clonotype. This chain connects TRBV12-3 or TRBV12-4 to TRBJ2-2; D might be TRBD1 (5 bases). This CDR3 is built from 15 residues. V lost 4 bases and J 0 bases, leaving 9 bases between the germline ends. The CDR3 DNA reads TGTGCCAGCAGTTCCGTCAGGGCGAACACCGGGGAGCTGTTTTTT. As protein: CASSSVRANTGELFF.

This clonotype occurred many times. The V call is TRBV10-3, the J call TRBJ2-5; D possibly corresponds to TRBD1 (5 bases). Germline assignment: CDR1 ENHRY and CDR2 SYGVKD. CDR3 length equals 15 residues. V was shortened by 4 bases and J by 1 base, with 13 bases between the two germline ends. The CDR3 DNA sequence: TGTGCCATCAGTGTGGACATACGACTCCAAGAGACCCAGTACTTC. This gives the protein CAISVDIRLQETQYF.

Ten or more counts support this clonotype. The J gene is TRBJ1-1, the V gene TRBV4-1, with a weak D call TRBD1 (5 bases). CDR3 length: 13 residues. Trimming shortened V by 4 bases and J by 1 base, and 7 bases separated the two germline ends. Germline loops: CDR1 MGHRA, CDR2 YSYEKL. The CDR3 DNA sequence: TGCGCCAGCAGCCGAACAGGGAACACTGAAGCTTTCTTT. Its translation is CASSRTGNTEAFF.

In the case of this clonotype: Here the CDR3 omits its conserved ending phenylalanine or tryptophan, so a read error is the likely source. This CDR3 is CASRQTGDGPTGELFY. DNA for the CDR3: TGTGCCAGCAGGCAGACAGGGGACGGCCCCACCGGGGAGCTGTTTTAT. This chain links TRBV6-6 with TRBJ2-2, with 8 positions matching TRBD1. The ends lost 6 bases at V and 4 bases at J; junction bases unmatched: 10. CDR1 MNHNY and CDR2 SVGAGI come from the germline V gene (reference sequence). There are 16 residues in the CDR3.

This clonotype showed up just a few times. The CDR3 here is CASSLWSVEQFF. DNA of the CDR3: TGTGCCAGCAGCTTATGGTCGGTTGAGCAGTTCTTC. V is TRBV7-9 and J is TRBJ2-1; D remains unclear. Germline V gene lookup returns CDR1 SEHNR and CDR2 FQNEAQ (reference sequence). The ends were cut back, 2 bases at V and 9 bases at J, with 8 bases in the middle. The CDR3 is 12 residues long.

This clonotype was observed at least ten times. J is TRBJ2-5 and V is TRBV4-2, with 7 bases that match TRBD2. V lost 2 bases, J lost 1 base, and 7 bases stayed unmatched. CDR1 and CDR2 from the germline V gene are LGHNA and YNFKEQ. This CDR3 contains 16 residues. The CDR3 is CASSQTSGLVQETQYF. In DNA form, the CDR3 reads TGTGCCAGCAGCCAAACCTCTGGACTAGTCCAAGAGACCCAGTACTTC.

This clonotype showed up just a few times. J is TRBJ2-7 and V is TRBV20-1, with D hard to call. The length of the CDR3 is 14 residues. Germline V gene sequence: CDR1 DFQATT, CDR2 SNEGSKA (reference sequence). Trimming left V 0 bases short and J 0 bases short, with 9 bases between. The CDR3 bases are TGCAGTGCTAGAGATCTGGGCAGCTCCTACGAGCAGTACGTC. This sequence encodes CSARDLGSSYEQYV.

This clonotype was detected a few times. The genes are TRBV10-3 and TRBJ2-7; D ambiguous. The germline V gene has CDR1 ENHRY and CDR2 SYGVKD. The ends were cut back, 4 bases at V and 0 bases at J, with 7 bases in the middle. This CDR3 region has 13 residues. CDR3 loop: CAISGGSSYEQYF. Written as DNA, the CDR3 is TGTGCCATCAGTGGTGGTAGCTCCTACGAGCAGTACTTC.

J is TRBJ2-1 and V is TRBV5-1; possibly TRBD1 for D (5 bases). V was pared by 4 bases and J by 4 bases, with 36 bases between. Germline values: CDR1 SGHRS, CDR2 YFSETQ. The CDR3 runs 22 residues. The CDR3 sequence is CASSLLPILQSGAARTYNEQFF. The CDR3 DNA reads as TGCGCCAGCAGCCTCCTTCCAATCCTACAATCTGGGGCGGCTCGGACGTACAATGAGCAGTTCTTC.

This clonotype was counted at least ten times. The CDR3: CAIREAGTGNTEAFF. The DNA for the CDR3 is TGTGCCATCAGGGAGGCCGGGACAGGGAACACTGAAGCTTTCTTT. V usage is TRBV10-3 and J usage is TRBJ1-1; the match to TRBD1 covers 8 bases. Trimming removed 6 bases from V and 1 base from J; junction bases left unmatched: 7. In germline, CDR1 is ENHRY, CDR2 SYGVKD. The CDR3 extends over 15 amino acids.

The table lists this clonotype with a few counts. The rearrangement uses TRBV27 and TRBJ1-1; D is undetermined. Trimming pared 8 bases from V and 1 base from J, leaving 11 bases between. This CDR3 spans 13 amino acids. The V gene's germline CDR1 is MNHEY and CDR2 SMNVEV (reference sequence). The CDR3 is CASGRNQNTEAFF. DNA for the CDR3: TGTGCCAGCGGGCGGAACCAGAACACTGAAGCTTTCTTT.

This clonotype was picked up a small number of times. The chain uses TRBV4-2 and TRBJ2-5, with D perhaps matching TRBD1 (5 bases). The germline CDR1 and CDR2 sequences are LGHNA and YNFKEQ. The CDR3 covers 15 residues. Trimming shortened V by 0 bases and J by 0 bases, and 8 bases separated the two germline ends. This chain's CDR3 is CASSQDPRDQETQYF. The DNA of the CDR3 is TGTGCCAGCAGCCAAGACCCCAGGGACCAAGAGACCCAGTACTTC.

This clonotype was counted only a few times. This rearrangement joins TRBV12-3 or TRBV12-4 to TRBJ1-2; no firm D call. The CDR3 runs 14 residues. V lost 5 bases to trimming and J lost 6 bases, with 16 bases between them. Here the CDR3 DNA reads TGTGCCAGCAGTCCAACCCTTGACTTAGATGGCTACACCTTC. Translating gives CASSPTLDLDGYTF.